The rows below give T cell receptor beta chains drawn from one sample of a study of T cell repertoires in cytomegalovirus infection. These receptors' antigens are unknown. TCRdb re-called the reads with MiXCR, one entry per CDR3 protein. There are about 130,000 distinct CDR3 sequences in the sample; 32% occur only once, and roughly three fifths lies in the top ten. This specimen consisted of CD8+ T cells from cultured PBMCs, obtained from culture after CMV antigen stimulation. The source is a human donor in good health (CMV status not recorded). Some clones in this sample may be carry-over from other donors' samples. Each CDR3 is given with its conserved first and last residue. Each record gives: clone size, CDR3 length, V gene, J gene, D gene, CDR3 DNA, CDR3 protein. The D gene is left open where the match is weak. The size entry is marked missing in some rows and otherwise reads once, few, many or a size class.

size: .
length: 13
V: TRBV27
J: TRBJ2-7
D: .
DNA: TGTGCCAGCAGGGGTGGCAACCTGGGGGAGCAGTACTTC
CDR3: CASRGGNLGEQYF

size: few
length: 11
V: TRBV5-1
J: TRBJ2-7
D: TRBD1
DNA: TGCGCCAGCAGCTTGGGACAGGGCACGTACTTC
CDR3: CASSLGQGTYF

size: few
length: 14
V: TRBV6-1
J: TRBJ2-7
D: TRBD2
DNA: TGTGCCAGCAGTCGGACAGCGGGGGTCTACGAGCAGTACTTC
CDR3: CASSRTAGVYEQYF

size: few
length: 14
V: TRBV5-6
J: TRBJ2-5
D: .
DNA: TGTGCCAGCAGCTTGGTCCAGCGTGGAGAGACCCAGTACTTC
CDR3: CASSLVQRGETQYF

size: .
length: 16
V: TRBV11-2
J: TRBJ2-4
D: TRBD2
DNA: TGTGCCAGCAGCTTAGTATCGGGGGGAGCCAAAAACATTCAGTACTTC
CDR3: CASSLVSGGAKNIQYF

size: .
length: 14
V: TRBV19
J: TRBJ2-1
D: .
DNA: TGTGCCAGTAGTAATTCTCTGGGCGACAATGAGCAGTTCTTC
CDR3: CASSNSLGDNEQFF

size: .
length: 18
V: TRBV7-4
J: TRBJ1-5
D: .
DNA: TGTGCCAGCAGCTTAGATGGGTGGGGGCGAATTCCCAATCAGCCCCAGCATTTT
CDR3: CASSLDGWGRIPNQPQHF

size: few
length: 13
V: TRBV7-2
J: TRBJ1-1
D: .
DNA: TGTGCCAGCAGCCCTGACAGGAGCACTGAAGCTTTCTTT
CDR3: CASSPDRSTEAFF

size: .
length: 17
V: TRBV4-1
J: TRBJ1-3
D: .
DNA: TGCGCCAGCAGCCAAGAGGCCTGGGGAAGCTCTGGAAACACCATATATTTT
CDR3: CASSQEAWGSSGNTIYF

size: few
length: 13
V: TRBV12-3/TRBV12-4
J: TRBJ1-1
D: .
DNA: TGTGCCAGCAGCCCGGGAGTCTACACTGAAGCTTTCTTT
CDR3: CASSPGVYTEAFF

size: .
length: 15
V: TRBV29-1
J: TRBJ2-5
D: TRBD1
DNA: TGCAGCGTTGAAGCGGTAGGGACAGGGGAAGAGACCCAGTACTTC
CDR3: CSVEAVGTGEETQYF

size: many
length: 16
V: TRBV9
J: TRBJ2-5
D: TRBD2
DNA: TGTGCCAGCAGTCGAAGACTAGCGGGGGGGCAAGAGACCCAGTACTTC
CDR3: CASSRRLAGGQETQYF

size: few
length: 16
V: TRBV2
J: TRBJ2-1
D: TRBD1
DNA: TGTGCCAGCAGCCCAAGACAGGGGGAAAACTACAATGAGCAGTTCTTC
CDR3: CASSPRQGENYNEQFF

size: .
length: 15
V: TRBV7-6
J: TRBJ2-5
D: TRBD1
DNA: TGTGCCAGCAGCCCACGTGAGGACAGGGATGAGACCCAGTACTTC
CDR3: CASSPREDRDETQYF

size: .
length: 17
V: TRBV5-1
J: TRBJ2-1
D: TRBD1
DNA: TGCGCCAGCAGCTCGGCCGGGACAGGGAGCTCCTACAATGAGCAGTTCTTC
CDR3: CASSSAGTGSSYNEQFF

size: .
length: 15
V: TRBV6-1
J: TRBJ2-1
D: .
DNA: TGTGCCAGCAGTGAAGACTGGAGCTCCTACAATGAGCAGTTCTTC
CDR3: CASSEDWSSYNEQFF

size: few
length: 15
V: TRBV4-2
J: TRBJ1-2
D: TRBD1
DNA: TGTGCCAGCAGCCAAGATGGGACAGGGGATGAAGGCTACACCTTC
CDR3: CASSQDGTGDEGYTF

size: few
length: 16
V: TRBV11-2
J: TRBJ2-2
D: .
DNA: TGTGCCAGCAGCCGGGGGGCGGGTCGACGCACCGGGGAGCTGTTTTTT
CDR3: CASSRGAGRRTGELFF

size: .
length: 11
V: TRBV4-1
J: TRBJ2-7
D: .
DNA: TGCGCCAGCAGCCAAGACGGAGAGCAGTACTTC
CDR3: CASSQDGEQYF

size: many
length: 17
V: TRBV7-8
J: TRBJ2-7
D: .
DNA: TGTGCCAGCAGCCTTACCCCAACCGGGACCGAAGACTACGAGCAGTACTTC
CDR3: CASSLTPTGTEDYEQYF

size: .
length: 15
V: TRBV6-6
J: TRBJ1-5
D: .
DNA: TGTGCCAGCAGTTCACACAGGGCAAGCAATCAGCCCCAGCATTTT
CDR3: CASSSHRASNQPQHF

size: many
length: 13
V: TRBV20-1
J: TRBJ1-1
D: TRBD1
DNA: TGCAGTGCTAGGACAGGGGAAGGGGTGATAGCTTTCTTT
CDR3: CSARTGEGVIAFF

size: few
length: 16
V: TRBV28
J: TRBJ1-5
D: .
DNA: TGTGCCAGCAGTTTTCTCGCCGCAGGGCGCAATCAGCCCCAGCATTTT
CDR3: CASSFLAAGRNQPQHF

size: few
length: 14
V: TRBV19
J: TRBJ2-1
D: TRBD2
DNA: TGTGCCAGTAGTATTGGGACTAGTTACAATGAGCAGTTCTTC
CDR3: CASSIGTSYNEQFF

size: many
length: 15
V: TRBV7-2
J: TRBJ2-1
D: .
DNA: TGTGCCAGCATGCCAAGGGGGACCCCCTACAATGAGCAGTTCTTC
CDR3: CASMPRGTPYNEQFF

size: .
length: 12
V: TRBV12-3/TRBV12-4
J: TRBJ1-1
D: .
DNA: TGTGCCACCCAGCTAGGGAACACTGAAGCTTTCTTT
CDR3: CATQLGNTEAFF

size: few
length: 14
V: TRBV5-1
J: TRBJ2-5
D: .
DNA: TGCGCCAGCAGCCTTGGGACGTCCCAAGAGACCCAGTACTTC
CDR3: CASSLGTSQETQYF

size: few
length: 15
V: TRBV11-2
J: TRBJ2-1
D: .
DNA: TGTGCCAGCAGTTCGGGCCCGGGTTTCGACAATGAGCAGTTCTTC
CDR3: CASSSGPGFDNEQFF

size: many
length: 16
V: TRBV28
J: TRBJ1-5
D: TRBD1
DNA: TGTGCCAGCAGTCAATTTCAGGGGGGTAGCAATCAGCCCCAGCATTTT
CDR3: CASSQFQGGSNQPQHF

size: .
length: 16
V: TRBV13
J: TRBJ2-1
D: .
DNA: TGTGCCAGCAGCGCCCCCCGGATAGCAGGTGGCGGTGAGCAGTTCTTC
CDR3: CASSAPRIAGGGEQFF

size: .
length: 18
V: TRBV7-9
J: TRBJ1-1
D: .
DNA: TGTGCCAGCAGCTTAGTAGGGGTCAAGGCCCTGATGAACACTGAAGCTTTCTTT
CDR3: CASSLVGVKALMNTEAFF

size: .
length: 15
V: TRBV12-3/TRBV12-4
J: TRBJ2-7
D: .
DNA: TGTGCCAGCAGCCCCACCGGGACCAATCCCTACGAGCAGTACTTC
CDR3: CASSPTGTNPYEQYF

size: .
length: 14
V: TRBV19
J: TRBJ1-2
D: .
DNA: TGTGCCAGTAGGGTCAAGGCGGATTACTATGGCTACACCTTC
CDR3: CASRVKADYYGYTF

size: .
length: 15
V: TRBV11-2
J: TRBJ2-5
D: TRBD2
DNA: TGTGCCAGCAGCTTGGGAGGGTGGGTCCAAGAGACCCAGTACTTC
CDR3: CASSLGGWVQETQYF

size: .
length: 17
V: TRBV14
J: TRBJ2-1
D: .
DNA: TGTGCCAGCAGCCAAGATATCGGGCCGTTCTCCTACAATGAGCAGTTCTTC
CDR3: CASSQDIGPFSYNEQFF

size: .
length: 19
V: TRBV28
J: TRBJ2-5
D: TRBD1
DNA: TGTGCCAGCACCCTAGAGGGCGGGACAGGGGATCAAGTGCAAGAGACCCAGTACTTC
CDR3: CASTLEGGTGDQVQETQYF

size: few
length: 18
V: TRBV27
J: TRBJ1-5
D: .
DNA: TGTGCCAGCAGTTTACGTCAGGGTAGGGGATATAGCAATCAGCCCCAGCATTTT
CDR3: CASSLRQGRGYSNQPQHF

size: .
length: 13
V: TRBV27
J: TRBJ2-7
D: .
DNA: TGCGCCAGCAGCACCTCCCAGAACTACGAGCAGTACTTC
CDR3: CASSTSQNYEQYF

size: .
length: 15
V: TRBV6-6
J: TRBJ2-3
D: TRBD1
DNA: TGTGCCAGCAGTGTGTGGACAGGAGAGACAGATACGCAGTATTTT
CDR3: CASSVWTGETDTQYF

size: .
length: 11
V: TRBV7-9
J: TRBJ2-7
D: .
DNA: TGTGCCAGCAGCTCCGTCTCTGAGCAGTACTTC
CDR3: CASSSVSEQYF

size: .
length: 16
V: TRBV7-9
J: TRBJ2-5
D: .
DNA: TGTGCCAGCAGCTCCAAAGCCAGGGGATTCCAAGAGACCCAGTACTTC
CDR3: CASSSKARGFQETQYF

size: .
length: 12
V: TRBV6-5
J: TRBJ2-3
D: .
DNA: TGTGCCAGTTCCCCAGACACAGATACGCAGTATTTT
CDR3: CASSPDTDTQYF